These 15 T cell receptor beta chains came from one sample sequenced in a study of blood T cell repertoires in COVID-19. Here immunoSEQ multiplex PCR was the method, and the copy in TCRdb shows in-frame clones only, minus some. Of some 520,000 clones in the sample, 85% to 90% were seen once. The sample consisted of peripheral blood. The receptors stem from a man between 18 and 29 years old with COVID-19, enrolled during active disease.

The chain couples TRBV5-6 to TRBJ2-7; D call uncertain. Trimming took off 1 base at V and 0 bases at J, with 11 bases between the two ends. The CDR3 is made up of 15 amino acids. CDR1 and CDR2 from the germline V gene are SGHDT and YYEEEE. CDR3 in amino acids: CASSLSGGFSYEQYF. The CDR3 DNA reads as TGTGCCAGCAGCTTGTCTGGCGGATTCTCCTACGAGCAGTACTTC.

This clone is a singleton in its sample. This sequence joins TRBV15 and TRBJ1-5, with D unclear. CDR1 LNHNV and CDR2 YYDKDF come from the germline V gene (reference sequence). This CDR3 has 14 amino acids. Trimming left V 0 bases short and J 6 bases short, with 9 bases between. Here the CDR3 reads CATSRDASRQPQHF. The DNA for the CDR3 is TGTGCCACCAGCAGAGATGCTTCGCGTCAGCCCCAGCATTTT.

The chain is built from TRBV18 and TRBJ1-3; the D is unclear. The CDR3 runs to 20 residues. Trimming removed 3 bases from V and 0 bases from J, with 24 bases in between. Germline CDR1 reads KGHSH; CDR2 reads LQKENI. The CDR3 spells CASSPRRIERYTSSGNTIYF. CDR3 DNA: TGTGCCAGCTCACCGAGGAGGATAGAAAGATATACCTCCTCTGGAAACACCATATATTTT.

The chain carries TRBV2 and TRBJ2-6; possible D gene TRBD1, 6 bases. The germline V and J ends were trimmed by 6 bases and 4 bases, with 16 bases remaining between them. Germline V gene sequence: CDR1 SNHLY, CDR2 FYNNEI. The CDR3 contains 16 residues. CDR3 sequence: CASSLGQGSGANVLTF. The CDR3 nucleotides are TGTGCCAGCAGCCTCGGGCAGGGGTCCGGGGCCAACGTCCTGACTTTC.

CDR3 loop: CASSTDISNTEAFF. Here the CDR3 DNA reads TGTGCCAGCAGCACGGACATTTCGAACACTGAAGCTTTCTTT. The J gene is TRBJ1-1, the V gene TRBV5-4; possible D gene TRBD1, 5 bases. There are 14 residues in the CDR3. Germline CDR1 is SGHNT and CDR2 is YYREEE (reference sequence). The V gene lost 4 bases and the J gene lost 1 base, with 11 bases spanning the gap.

This clone turned up a few times. This chain connects TRBV13 to TRBJ2-7; tentative D call: TRBD1 (5 bases). CDR1 is PRHDT, CDR2 FYEKMQ, per germline (reference sequence). Between the trimmed V and J ends, which lost 5 bases and 4 bases, there was a span of 18 bases. The CDR3 length is 15 residues. CDR3 loop: CASSQKKGAKYEQYF. CDR3 bases: TGTGCCAGCAGCCAAAAGAAAGGGGCCAAGTACGAGCAGTACTTC.

The gene calls are TRBV7-2 and TRBJ1-4; the D gene is possibly TRBD1 (5 bases). This CDR3 is built from 16 residues. Per germline, CDR1 SGHTA and CDR2 FQGNSA. Trimming took 0 bases from V and 3 from J, leaving 11 bases between them. The chain's CDR3 is CASSLAKGSPNEKLFF. The CDR3 DNA is TGTGCCAGCAGCTTAGCGAAGGGGTCACCTAATGAAAAACTGTTTTTT.

The chain links TRBV30 to TRBJ1-5, with D tentatively TRBD1 (6 bases). The CDR3 has 16 residues. Germline V gene sequence: CDR1 GTSNPN, CDR2 SVGIG (reference sequence). The V end lost 1 base, the J end lost 1 base, and 14 bases lay between the germline ends. The CDR3 spells CAWSAGGAASNQPQHF. As DNA, the CDR3 is TGTGCCTGGAGTGCGGGGGGGGCAGCGAGCAATCAGCCCCAGCATTTT. The whole variable domain, filled in from reference TRBV30 and TRBJ1-5, reads SQTIHQWPATLVQPVGSPLSLECTVEGTSNPNLYWYRQAAGRGLQLLFYSVGIGQISSEVPQNLSASRPQDRQFILSSKKLLLSDSGFYLCAWSAGGAASNQPQHFGDGTRLSIL.

This chain connects TRBV27 to TRBJ2-7; D possibly corresponds to TRBD1 (5 bases). From germline, CDR1 is MNHEY and CDR2 SMNVEV (reference sequence). CDR3 size: 14 residues. V was clipped by 5 bases and J by 3 bases, with 14 bases between them. CDR3 sequence reads: CASSADDRNYEQYF. The CDR3 region has the DNA TGTGCCAGCAGTGCGGATGACAGAAACTACGAGCAGTACTTC.

This chain links TRBV6-2 or TRBV6-3 with TRBJ1-3; the D gene is possibly TRBD1 (5 bases). This CDR3 spans 16 amino acids. V gave up 2 bases and J gave up 0 bases, with 11 bases separating them. Germline V gene sequence: CDR1 MNHEY, CDR2 SVGEGT. This chain's CDR3 is CASSYPWGHSGNTIYF. CDR3 DNA: TGTGCCAGCAGTTACCCTTGGGGCCACTCTGGAAACACCATATATTTT.

The genes are TRBV19 and TRBJ2-1; 12 bases are a match to TRBD2. Germline lookup yields CDR1 LNHDA and CDR2 SQIVND (reference sequence). The J segment lost 7 bases and the V segment lost 2 bases, leaving 12 bases of the junction unmatched. The CDR3 totals 18 residues. The CDR3 DNA is TGTGCCAGTAGTATAAGATCGACTAGCGGGGGAAGTAGAAATGAGCAGTTCTTC. This gives the protein CASSIRSTSGGSRNEQFF. Full variable domain (missing parts from reference TRBV19 and TRBJ2-1): DGGITQSPKYLFRKEGQNVTLSCEQNLNHDAMYWYRQDPGQGLRLIYYSQIVNDFQKGDIAEGYSVSREKKESFPLTVTSAQKNPTAFYLCASSIRSTSGGSRNEQFFGPGTRLTVL.

The chain recombines TRBV5-5 with TRBJ1-6; 10 bases match TRBD1. With 3 bases clipped from V and 7 bases from J, the junction kept 7 bases outside the gene matches. The CDR3 has 16 amino acids. Germline V gene lookup returns CDR1 SGHKS and CDR2 YYEKEE (reference sequence). The CDR3 loop reads CASSWGGQGKNSPLHF. CDR3 coding DNA: TGTGCCAGCAGCTGGGGGGGACAGGGGAAAAATTCACCCCTCCACTTT.

The rearrangement links TRBV2 to TRBJ2-3, with 9 bases that match TRBD2. V shed 4 bases and J 0 bases; nucleotides not matched to a gene: 5. The CDR3 is 16 residues long. Per the germline V gene, CDR1 is SNHLY and CDR2 is FYNNEI. The CDR3, as DNA: TGTGCCAGCAGTGCTCGCGGGAGGGGTAGCACAGATACGCAGTATTTT. It codes for CASSARGRGSTDTQYF.

This chain links TRBV7-9 with TRBJ2-7, with TRBD2 matching 10 bases. CDR3 size: 16 residues. Unmatched junction bases numbered 6, after V lost 0 bases and J lost 4 bases. From germline, CDR1 is SEHNR and CDR2 FQNEAQ (reference sequence). The CDR3, as DNA: TGTGCCAGCAGCTTAGCAGAAGCGGGGGGGCTTTACGAGCAGTACTTC. Its protein product is CASSLAEAGGLYEQYF. Combining the CDR3 with reference TRBV7-9 and TRBJ2-7 gives the whole variable domain DTGVSQNPRHKITKRGQNVTFRCDPISEHNRLYWYRQTLGQGPEFLTYFQNEAQLEKSRLLSDRFSAERPKGSFSTLEIQRTEQGDSAMYLCASSLAEAGGLYEQYFGPGTRLTVT.

This sequence joins TRBV6-5 and TRBJ2-3; weak D call: TRBD1 (6 bases). V gave up 6 bases and J gave up 4 bases, with 11 bases separating them. CDR1 is MNHEY and CDR2 is SVGAGI in the germline V gene. The CDR3 sequence is 13 residues long. CDR3 region: CASRRTAADTQYF. CDR3 nucleotides: TGTGCCAGCAGAAGGACAGCGGCAGATACGCAGTATTTT.